Following are 26 T cell receptor beta chains from one sample sequenced in a study of spatial heterogeneity in lung cancer. The time point is: sample taken at primary tumor resection. In TCRdb, the 5' RACE reads were re-called with MiXCR into one record per CDR3 protein. The repertoire has 1,000 to 1,500 distinct CDR3 sequences, approximately 15% of them found once; the top ten carry 30% to 35%. Findings and limits, study-wide: The number of expanded tumor alpha and beta chains correlated with mutation number.

The antigens of these receptors remain unknown. The source material was lung tumor tissue, sampled at surgery. The receptor set was obtained from a male donor with early-stage non-small cell lung cancer.

In the case of this clonotype: This beta chain represents an off-target read in a library built for alpha chains; its size is of limited meaning. The V call is TRBV12-5, the J call TRBJ1-1; D unresolved. V lost 3 bases and J lost 5, with 10 bases in between. The CDR3 is made up of 13 amino acids. Per the germline V gene, CDR1 is LGHNT and CDR2 is FRNRAP. The CDR3 reads CASGLLTGTEAFF. DNA for the CDR3: TGTGCTAGTGGTTTATTAACTGGGACTGAAGCTTTCTTT.

In this sample, this clonotype is large. This beta chain lies outside the target of a library built for alpha chains; its clone size means little. The gene calls are TRBV6-5 and TRBJ1-5, with D uncertain. The CDR3 is made up of 13 amino acids. Germline CDR1 and CDR2: MNHEY and SVGAGI. V dropped 5 bases and J dropped 5 bases, with 10 bases sitting between them. The CDR3: CASSTGMHQPQHF. The CDR3 DNA sequence: TGTGCCAGCAGTACCGGGATGCATCAGCCCCAGCATTTT.

This clonotype was seen repeatedly, ten times or more. This beta chain slipped into a library made for alpha chains as a stray read, so its size is not meaningful. The chain has TRBV27 and TRBJ1-2; D is unclear. The CDR3 consists of 13 residues. The V end was cut by 4 bases, the J end by 4 bases, with 10 bases between. Germline assignment: CDR1 MNHEY and CDR2 SMNVEV (reference sequence). This chain's CDR3 is CASSSGGFYGYTF. CDR3 coding DNA: TGTGCCAGCAGTTCCGGCGGGTTCTATGGCTACACCTTC.

This clonotype rates as medium-sized. This beta chain is an unintended read in a library built for alpha chains; its size means little. This sequence joins TRBV7-3 and TRBJ2-4; TRBD2 aligns across 9 bases. Germline V gives CDR1 SGHTA, CDR2 FQGTGA. The CDR3 consists of 19 residues. Losses at the gene ends were 5 bases for V and 4 bases for J; bases not matched to a gene: 18. The CDR3 DNA is TGTGCCAGCAGCCCCTTGGAGCGGGAGGTACCACCACAAAAAAACATTCAGTACTTC. It encodes CASSPLEREVPPQKNIQYF.

This clonotype was seen only once. This beta chain represents an off-target read in a library built for alpha chains; its size is of limited meaning. The chain has TRBV20-1 and TRBJ2-7; no definite D call. V lost 0 bases and J 8 bases, leaving 11 bases between the germline ends. Germline values: CDR1 DFQATT, CDR2 SNEGSKA (reference sequence). The CDR3 has 12 residues. In nucleotides, the CDR3 is TGCAGTGCTAGAGAGACGGTTCACCAGCAGTACTTC. Translation: CSARETVHQQYF.

This clonotype counts as medium-sized. With the library built for alpha chains, this beta chain is off target and its frequency is not meaningful. The chain employs TRBV27 and TRBJ1-1; TRBD1 might be the D (6 bases). This CDR3 contains 15 residues. Trimming took off 2 bases at V and 6 bases at J, with 16 bases between the two ends. The V gene's germline CDR1 is MNHEY and CDR2 SMNVEV (reference sequence). This chain's CDR3 is CASSLLVRGRAEAFF. The CDR3 nucleotides read TGTGCCAGCAGTTTACTTGTCAGGGGTAGGGCTGAAGCTTTCTTT.

By share, this clonotype counts as large. Little can be read into the size of this beta chain, an off-target read in a library designed for alpha chains. V usage is TRBV7-9 and J usage is TRBJ1-1; D gene unclear. This CDR3 contains 11 residues. V lost 6 bases, J lost 7 bases, and 9 bases lay in between. Germline CDR1 SEHNR, CDR2 FQNEAQ (reference sequence). The chain's CDR3 is CASRQTLEAFF. The DNA of the CDR3 is TGTGCCAGCAGACAGACACTTGAAGCTTTCTTT.

By sample share, this clonotype is medium-sized (0.01 to 0.1%). A library prepared for alpha chains yielded this beta chain as an off-target read; its size is of little meaning. This sequence joins TRBV7-3 and TRBJ1-5; D uncertain. V lost 2 bases to trimming and J lost 5 bases, with 7 bases between them. The CDR3 sequence is 13 residues long. Germline V gene sequence: CDR1 SGHTA, CDR2 FQGTGA. The CDR3: CASSLGVDQPQHF. CDR3 sequence (DNA): TGTGCCAGCAGCTTAGGGGTAGATCAGCCCCAGCATTTT.

This clonotype has a count of ten or more. Since the library was made to target alpha chains, this beta chain is a stray read and its abundance is not meaningful. The CDR3 reads CASSLVTANTGELFF. The CDR3 coding sequence is TGTGCCAGCAGCTTAGTAACAGCCAACACCGGGGAGCTGTTTTTT. This chain joins TRBV11-1 and TRBJ2-2; D not resolved. Germline V lookup: CDR1 SGHAT, CDR2 FQDESV (reference sequence). The CDR3 is 15 amino acids. V shed 1 base and J shed 2 bases, with 8 bases lying between them.

This clonotype was detected many times. The library was prepared for alpha chains; this beta chain is a stray read, so its frequency means little. The rearrangement joins TRBV5-5 to TRBJ1-2; D possibly corresponds to TRBD1 (6 bases). Germline loops: CDR1 SGHKS, CDR2 YYEKEE (reference sequence). This CDR3 has 14 residues. The V gene lost 0 bases and the J gene lost 4 bases, with 10 bases spanning the gap. CDR3: CASSLATGSYGYTF. DNA for the CDR3: TGTGCCAGCAGCTTGGCTACAGGGAGCTATGGCTACACCTTC.

This clonotype is medium-sized (0.01 to 0.1%) by share. This beta chain is a stray read from a library made for alpha chains; its abundance is not meaningful. The chain has TRBV7-9 and TRBJ2-7; 11 positions match TRBD2. Germline V CDR1 and CDR2: SEHNR, FQNEAQ (reference sequence). J lost 1 base, V lost 3 bases, and 2 bases had no gene match. This CDR3 region has 15 residues. For the CDR3, the DNA is TGTGCCAGCAGCTTCCTAGCGGGAGGTTCCTACGAGCAGTACGTC. Translating gives CASSFLAGGSYEQYV.

This clonotype has at least ten counts. A library prepared for alpha chains yielded this beta chain as an off-target read; its size is of little meaning. This chain uses TRBV28 with TRBJ2-3, with 12 bases that match TRBD2. This CDR3 region has 18 residues. Per the germline V gene, CDR1 is MDHEN and CDR2 is SYDVKM. V lost 6 bases and J lost 0; bases outside the gene matches: 10. The CDR3 DNA reads TGTGCCAGCAGATCCGGACTAGCGGGGCCTCCGAGCACAGATACGCAGTATTTT. This encodes CASRSGLAGPPSTDTQYF.

Relative to its sample, this clonotype is medium-sized. With the library built for alpha chains, this beta chain is off target and its frequency is not meaningful. This chain uses TRBV5-6 with TRBJ1-2, with D possibly TRBD1 on 6 matching bases. The germline gives CDR1 SGHDT, CDR2 YYEEEE. Trimming cost V 4 bases and J 4 bases, with 14 bases left between them. This CDR3 is 14 amino acids long. CDR3 region: CASSTDSGFYGYTF. CDR3 coding DNA: TGTGCCAGCAGCACGGACAGTGGCTTCTATGGCTACACCTTC.

This clonotype was counted at least ten times. The library was designed around alpha chains, so this beta chain is a stray read whose abundance carries little weight. V is TRBV4-2 and J is TRBJ2-3, with 8 bases identical to TRBD2. The junction had 14 bases not matched to a gene; V was cut back by 4 bases and J by 5 bases. Germline V gene data show CDR1 as LGHNA and CDR2 as YNFKEQ. The CDR3 is 17 amino acids. In DNA form, the CDR3 reads TGTGCCAGCAGCCCCGGGTTCCCGGGGGGGCCGGGAGATACGCAGTATTTT. It encodes CASSPGFPGGPGDTQYF.

Turning to this clonotype: This beta chain turned up in a library designed for alpha chains; as an off-target read, its abundance says little. The genes are TRBV5-6 and TRBJ2-7; D uncertain. Germline CDR1 reads SGHDT; CDR2 reads YYEEEE. This CDR3 is 11 amino acids long. With 2 bases removed from V and 3 bases from J, the gap between germline ends came to 3 bases. CDR3 bases: TGTGCCAGCAGCTTCCACTACGAGCAGTACTTC. Translated, it gives CASSFHYEQYF.

By share of the sample, this clonotype is medium-sized. This beta chain is off target for a library built for alpha chains, so its abundance means little. This chain links TRBV4-1 with TRBJ1-1; D is unclear. CDR3 length: 14 amino acids. V was cut by 0 bases and J by 5 bases, with 10 bases left in between. The germline V gene encodes CDR1 MGHRA and CDR2 YSYEKL. In nucleotides, the CDR3 is TGCGCCAGCAGCCAAGAGACGGCCTGGACTGAAGCTTTCTTT. Its translation is CASSQETAWTEAFF.

A word on this clonotype: This beta chain was picked up by a library intended for alpha chains and is off target, so its count carries little meaning. The J gene is TRBJ1-2, the V gene TRBV7-2, with TRBD1 as a possible D gene (6 bases). CDR1 and CDR2 (germline): SGHTA, FQGNSA. V lost 5 bases to trimming and J lost 4 bases, with 17 bases between them. The CDR3 covers 15 residues. The CDR3, as DNA: TGTGCCAGCAGCACCCCAGGCAGGGGTATCTATGGCTACACCTTC. It encodes CASSTPGRGIYGYTF.

This clonotype is labeled as medium-sized. This beta chain came through as a stray read in a library set up for alpha chains, and its size says little. The chain recombines TRBV11-2 with TRBJ1-2; TRBD1 matches 7 bases. The J segment lost 8 bases and the V segment lost 1 base, leaving 13 bases of the junction unmatched. The germline CDR1 and CDR2 sequences are SGHAT and FQNNGV. This CDR3 region has 16 residues. Here the CDR3 reads CASSLAGLQGKGGYTF. The DNA for the CDR3 is TGTGCCAGCAGCTTAGCAGGTCTACAGGGGAAAGGCGGCTACACCTTC.

This clonotype was seen a few times. With the library built for alpha chains, this beta chain is off target and its frequency is not meaningful. V gene TRBV6-5 combines with J gene TRBJ1-2; 7 nucleotides match TRBD1. V trimming: 2 bases; J trimming: 8 bases; junction bases outside the gene matches: 11. Germline CDR1 is MNHEY and CDR2 is SVGAGI. The CDR3 totals 15 residues. DNA of the CDR3: TGTGCCAGCAGTTACGGGGGACAGCCCCGGAAGGGCTACACCTTC. It yields the protein CASSYGGQPRKGYTF.

This clonotype is medium-sized (0.01 to 0.1%) within its sample. This beta chain appears as a stray read in a library generated for alpha chains; its size is not informative. The V gene is TRBV20-1, the J gene TRBJ2-7; either TRBD1 or TRBD2 may fit D (5 bases each). Trimming removed 5 bases at V and 5 bases at J, with 19 bases between. The CDR3 spans 14 residues. CDR1 is DFQATT and CDR2 is SNEGSKA in the germline V gene (reference sequence). The CDR3 coding sequence is TGCAGTGCTCCACCCCCGGGACGAGCTAACGAGCAGTACTTC. Residues: CSAPPPGRANEQYF.

This clonotype was counted at least ten times. This beta chain turned up in a library designed for alpha chains; as an off-target read, its abundance says little. The genes are TRBV18 and TRBJ2-2, with a tentative D call TRBD1 (6 bases). This CDR3 has 18 residues. Trimming cost V 3 bases and J 0 bases, with 17 bases left between them. Looked up from germline, CDR1 is KGHSH and CDR2 is LQKENI. The CDR3 is CASSPAEAGATNTGELFF. CDR3 nucleotides: TGTGCCAGCTCACCCGCAGAAGCAGGGGCTACGAACACCGGGGAGCTGTTTTTT.

By its share, this clonotype is medium-sized. This beta chain appears as a stray read in a library generated for alpha chains; its size is not informative. The chain is built from TRBV18 and TRBJ2-7; 9 bases agree with TRBD1. V shed 6 bases and J 6 bases; nucleotides not matched to a gene: 12. The CDR3 consists of 15 residues. The V gene's germline CDR1 is KGHSH and CDR2 LQKENI. The CDR3 reads CASSSDRGAGGEQYF. CDR3 sequence (DNA): TGTGCCAGCTCCTCCGACAGGGGGGCCGGGGGCGAGCAGTACTTC.

This clonotype qualifies as medium-sized (0.01 to 0.1%). Within a library made for alpha chains, this beta chain is off target, and its count is uninformative. The gene calls are TRBV10-3 and TRBJ1-5, with 7 bases aligning to TRBD1. CDR3 size: 17 residues. Germline V gene data show CDR1 as ENHRY and CDR2 as SYGVKD. Losses at the gene ends were 5 bases for V and 1 base for J; bases not matched to a gene: 11. DNA for the CDR3: TGTGCCATCAGTCCACAGATCTCGGGACAGAGCAATCAGCCCCAGCATTTT. It codes for CAISPQISGQSNQPQHF.

This clonotype is deemed medium-sized. The library was built for alpha chains, so this beta chain is an off-target read and its size means little. This chain uses TRBV20-1 with TRBJ2-2; 7 bases are a match to TRBD2. The CDR3 totals 15 residues. With V trimmed by 1 base and J by 5 bases, 7 bases remained unmatched. CDR1 is DFQATT and CDR2 is SNEGSKA in the germline V gene (reference sequence). DNA of the CDR3: TGCAGTGCTAGAGTAGGCGGGAGTGGGACCGGGGAGCTGTTTTTT. Translated: CSARVGGSGTGELFF.

By share, this clonotype ranks as medium-sized. A library prepared for alpha chains yielded this beta chain as an off-target read; its size is of little meaning. The chain recombines TRBV20-1 with TRBJ2-3; D gene unclear. The germline V gene has CDR1 DFQATT and CDR2 SNEGSKA (reference sequence). The CDR3 has 15 residues. Trimming removed 2 bases at V and 6 bases at J, with 18 bases between. CDR3 bases: TGCAGTGCTAGACCAGGTTCGTGGTCCTCGGATACGCAGTATTTT. It specifies CSARPGSWSSDTQYF.

In its sample, this clonotype ranks as medium-sized. In a library made to pick up alpha chains, this beta chain is a stray read with a size that means little. The rearrangement joins TRBV6-5 to TRBJ2-2, with 8 bases lining up with TRBD2. The junction had 5 bases not matched to a gene; V was cut back by 4 bases and J by 4 bases. CDR3 length equals 15 residues. Germline lookup yields CDR1 MNHEY and CDR2 SVGAGI. This CDR3 reads CASSFGTSGTGELFF. The CDR3 region has the DNA TGTGCCAGCAGTTTCGGGACTAGTGGCACCGGGGAGCTGTTTTTT.